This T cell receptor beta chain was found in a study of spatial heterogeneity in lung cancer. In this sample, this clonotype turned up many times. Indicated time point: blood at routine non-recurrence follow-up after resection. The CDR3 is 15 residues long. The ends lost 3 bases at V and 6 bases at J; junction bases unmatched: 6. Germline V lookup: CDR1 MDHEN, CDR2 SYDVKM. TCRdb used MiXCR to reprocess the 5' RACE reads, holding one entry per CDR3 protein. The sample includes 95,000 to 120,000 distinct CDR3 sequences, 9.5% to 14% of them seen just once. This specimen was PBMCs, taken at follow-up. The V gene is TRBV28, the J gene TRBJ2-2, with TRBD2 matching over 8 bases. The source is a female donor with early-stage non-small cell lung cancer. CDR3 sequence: CASSLGLDRAGELFF. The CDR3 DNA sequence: TGTGCCAGCAGTTTGGGACTAGACCGAGCCGGGGAGCTGTTTTTT.